This TCR beta chain was sequenced for a study of CD8 T cells in ankylosing spondylitis. With molecular barcodes, quantitative 5'-RACE was used to make the TCR beta libraries. TCRdb itself ran the 5' RACE reads through MiXCR, one entry per CDR3 protein. The data hold under 400,000 distinct CDR3 sequences, with 9.5% to 13% observed a single time. Findings and caveats of the study: Reports say disease-linked clones showed up significantly more in matched ankylosing spondylitis synovial fluid. Earlier literature documents some of the motif variants in reactive arthritis synovial fluid and blood.

The V gene lost 3 bases and the J gene lost 0 bases, with 15 bases spanning the gap. Germline V gives CDR1 MGHRA, CDR2 YSYEKL. The CDR3 has 17 amino acids. This clonotype showed up many times. The antigen is unknown. Sequencing was performed on blood, either unsorted or a sorted T cell fraction (not recorded which). The V gene is TRBV4-1, the J gene TRBJ1-5, with a weak D call TRBD1 (6 bases). This sequence was found in a female donor with ankylosing spondylitis or in good health (not recorded which). The CDR3 nucleotides are TGCGCCAGCAGCCACGGACAGCAAACTTATAGCAATCAGCCCCAGCATTTT. As protein: CASSHGQQTYSNQPQHF.